This entry features one T cell receptor (beta chain) sequence. The repertoire was sequenced with immunoSEQ multiplex PCR; TCRdb's copy has only in-frame clones and lacks some. The table lists 70,000 to 90,000 clones, around 93% of them singletons. Germline trimming cut 0 bases from V and 5 bases from J; bases unmatched to any gene: 3. The CDR3 is 14 residues long. Germline CDR1 MNHEY, CDR2 SVGAGI. These data are taken from a study of T cell changes during pregnancy in multiple sclerosis. The V call is TRBV6-5, the J call TRBJ1-1, with 7 bases fitting TRBD1. The clonotype comes from a female donor in good health, serving as a control in a pregnancy study. Some clones in this sample may be carry-over from other donors' samples. Specimen: PBMCs, collected in the first trimester of pregnancy. DNA for the CDR3: TGTGCCAGCAGTTACTCGACAGGGATAACTGAAGCTTTCTTT. Translating gives CASSYSTGITEAFF.